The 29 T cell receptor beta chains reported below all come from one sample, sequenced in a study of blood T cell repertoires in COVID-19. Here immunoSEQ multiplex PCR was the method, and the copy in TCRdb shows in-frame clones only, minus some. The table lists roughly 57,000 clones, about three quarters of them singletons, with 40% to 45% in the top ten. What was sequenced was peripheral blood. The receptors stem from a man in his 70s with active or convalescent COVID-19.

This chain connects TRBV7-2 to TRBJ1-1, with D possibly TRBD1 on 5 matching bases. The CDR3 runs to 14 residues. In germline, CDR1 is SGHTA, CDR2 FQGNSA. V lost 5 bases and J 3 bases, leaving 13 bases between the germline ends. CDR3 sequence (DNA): TGTGCCAGCAGCGTACATGGCAGGGACACTGAAGCTTTCTTT. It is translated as CASSVHGRDTEAFF.

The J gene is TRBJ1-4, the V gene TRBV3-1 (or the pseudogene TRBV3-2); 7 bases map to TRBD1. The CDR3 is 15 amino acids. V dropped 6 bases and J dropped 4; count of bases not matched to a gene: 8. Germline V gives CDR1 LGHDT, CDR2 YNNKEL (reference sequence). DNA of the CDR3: TGTGCCAGCAGTACTCGTGGGACAGATAATGAAAAACTGTTTTTT. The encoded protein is CASSTRGTDNEKLFF.

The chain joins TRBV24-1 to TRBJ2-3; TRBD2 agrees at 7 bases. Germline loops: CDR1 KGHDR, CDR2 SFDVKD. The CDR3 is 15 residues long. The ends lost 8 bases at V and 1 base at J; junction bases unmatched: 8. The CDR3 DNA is TGTGCCACCACCCCCGGGGCGGGAGGCACAGATACGCAGTATTTT. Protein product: CATTPGAGGTDTQYF.

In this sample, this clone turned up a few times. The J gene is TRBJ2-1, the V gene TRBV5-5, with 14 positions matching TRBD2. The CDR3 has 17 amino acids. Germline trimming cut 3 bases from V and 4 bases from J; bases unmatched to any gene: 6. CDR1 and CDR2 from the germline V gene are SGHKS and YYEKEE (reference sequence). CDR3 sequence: CASSYSGLAGVYNEQFF. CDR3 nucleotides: TGTGCCAGCAGCTATTCGGGACTAGCGGGGGTATACAATGAGCAGTTCTTC.

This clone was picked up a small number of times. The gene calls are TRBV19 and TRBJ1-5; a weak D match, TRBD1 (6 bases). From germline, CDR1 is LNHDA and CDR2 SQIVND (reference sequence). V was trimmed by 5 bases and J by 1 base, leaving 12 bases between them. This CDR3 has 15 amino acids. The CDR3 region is CASSPQTGSNQPQHF. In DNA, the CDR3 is TGTGCCAGTAGTCCGCAGACAGGAAGCAATCAGCCCCAGCATTTT. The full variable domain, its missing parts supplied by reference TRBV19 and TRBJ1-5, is DGGITQSPKYLFRKEGQNVTLSCEQNLNHDAMYWYRQDPGQGLRLIYYSQIVNDFQKGDIAEGYSVSREKKESFPLTVTSAQKNPTAFYLCASSPQTGSNQPQHFGDGTRLSIL.

Written as DNA, the CDR3 is TGTGCCACCAGTCAGACACTTAACTATGGCTACACCTTC. Translation: CATSQTLNYGYTF. The chain links TRBV15 to TRBJ1-2; no clear D gene. This CDR3 has 13 amino acids. V shed 6 bases and J shed 1 base, with 9 bases lying between them. Germline V gene sequence: CDR1 LNHNV, CDR2 YYDKDF (reference sequence).

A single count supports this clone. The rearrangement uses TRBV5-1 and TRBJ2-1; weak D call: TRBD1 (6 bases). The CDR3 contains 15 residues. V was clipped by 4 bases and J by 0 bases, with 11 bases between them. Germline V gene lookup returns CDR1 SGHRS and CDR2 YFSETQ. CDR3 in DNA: TGCGCCAGCAGCCTTACAGGGAACTCCTACAATGAGCAGTTCTTC. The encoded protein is CASSLTGNSYNEQFF.

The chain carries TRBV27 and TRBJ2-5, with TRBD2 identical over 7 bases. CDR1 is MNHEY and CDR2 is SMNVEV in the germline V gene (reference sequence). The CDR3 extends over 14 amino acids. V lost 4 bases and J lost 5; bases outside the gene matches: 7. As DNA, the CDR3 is TGTGCCAGCAGTTATCGCGGGAGTGGGGAGACCCAGTACTTC. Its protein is CASSYRGSGETQYF.

The DNA for the CDR3 is TGTGCCAGCAGCGTAGGAGGGAGGGCCGAAAGGGGGACCCAGTACTTC. It is translated as CASSVGGRAERGTQYF. The V call is TRBV9, the J call TRBJ2-5; 7 bases map to TRBD2. This CDR3 is built from 16 residues. With 0 bases clipped from V and 7 bases from J, the junction kept 12 bases outside the gene matches. The V gene's germline CDR1 is SGDLS and CDR2 YYNGEE.

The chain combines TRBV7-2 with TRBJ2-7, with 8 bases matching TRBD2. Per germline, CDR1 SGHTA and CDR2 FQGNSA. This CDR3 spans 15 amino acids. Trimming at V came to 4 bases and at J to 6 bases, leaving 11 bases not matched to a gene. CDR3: CASSSGLARGGEQYF. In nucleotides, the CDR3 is TGTGCCAGCAGCTCCGGACTAGCTAGGGGGGGCGAGCAGTACTTC.

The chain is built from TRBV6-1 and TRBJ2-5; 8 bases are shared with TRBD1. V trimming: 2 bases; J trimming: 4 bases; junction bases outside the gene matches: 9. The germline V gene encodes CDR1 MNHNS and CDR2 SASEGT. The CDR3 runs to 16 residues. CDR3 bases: TGTGCCAGCAGTGAACCAGGGGGCAGGGATGGAGAGACCCAGTACTTC. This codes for CASSEPGGRDGETQYF.

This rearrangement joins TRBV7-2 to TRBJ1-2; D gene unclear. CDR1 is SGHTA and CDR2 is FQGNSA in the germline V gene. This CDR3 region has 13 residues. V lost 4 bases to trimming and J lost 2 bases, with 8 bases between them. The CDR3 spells CASSSRENYGYTF. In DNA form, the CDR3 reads TGTGCCAGCAGCTCCCGGGAAAACTATGGCTACACCTTC. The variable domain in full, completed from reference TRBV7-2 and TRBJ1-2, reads GAGVSQSPSNKVTEKGKDVELRCDPISGHTALYWYRQSLGQGLEFLIYFQGNSAPDKSGLPSDRFSAERTGGSVSTLTIQRTQQEDSAVYLCASSSRENYGYTFGSGTRLTVV.

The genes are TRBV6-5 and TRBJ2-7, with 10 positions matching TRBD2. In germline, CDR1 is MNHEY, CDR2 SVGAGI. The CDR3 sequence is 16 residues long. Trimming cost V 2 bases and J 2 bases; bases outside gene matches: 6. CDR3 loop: CASSYAQLAGTYEQYF. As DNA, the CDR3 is TGTGCCAGCAGTTACGCGCAACTAGCGGGAACCTACGAGCAGTACTTC.

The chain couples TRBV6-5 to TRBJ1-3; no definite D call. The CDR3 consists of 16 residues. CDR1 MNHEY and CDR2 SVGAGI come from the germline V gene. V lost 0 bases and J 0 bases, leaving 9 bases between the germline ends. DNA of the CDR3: TGTGCCAGCAGTTACTCCCAGGCCCGCTCTGGAAACACCATATATTTT. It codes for CASSYSQARSGNTIYF.

In DNA, the CDR3 is TGTGCCAGCAGTTTAGACGGGGGGGCTTGGGATACGCAGTATTTT. This sequence encodes CASSLDGGAWDTQYF. The chain employs TRBV27 and TRBJ2-3; TRBD2 matches 8 bases. The CDR3 totals 15 residues. Germline CDR1 and CDR2: MNHEY and SMNVEV (reference sequence). The ends lost 2 bases at V and 6 bases at J; junction bases unmatched: 7.

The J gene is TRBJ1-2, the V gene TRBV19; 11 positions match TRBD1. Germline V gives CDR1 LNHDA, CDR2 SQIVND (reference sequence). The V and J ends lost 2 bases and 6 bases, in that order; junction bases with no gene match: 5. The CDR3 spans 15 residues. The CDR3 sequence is CASSISSGQGDGYTF. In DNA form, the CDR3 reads TGTGCCAGTAGTATATCTTCGGGACAGGGGGATGGCTACACCTTC.

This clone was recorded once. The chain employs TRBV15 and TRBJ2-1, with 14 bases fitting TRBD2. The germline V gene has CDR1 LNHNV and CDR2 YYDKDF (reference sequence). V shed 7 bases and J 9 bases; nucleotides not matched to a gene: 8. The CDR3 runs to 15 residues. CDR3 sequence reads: CATNPRLAGGGEQFF. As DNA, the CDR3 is TGTGCCACCAACCCCCGACTAGCGGGGGGGGGTGAGCAGTTCTTC. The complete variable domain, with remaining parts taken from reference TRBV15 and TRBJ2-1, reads DAMVIQNPRYQVTQFGKPVTLSCSQTLNHNVMYWYQQKSSQAPKLLFHYYDKDFNNEADTPDNFQSRRPNTSFCFLDIRSPGLGDTAMYLCATNPRLAGGGEQFFGPGTRLTVL.

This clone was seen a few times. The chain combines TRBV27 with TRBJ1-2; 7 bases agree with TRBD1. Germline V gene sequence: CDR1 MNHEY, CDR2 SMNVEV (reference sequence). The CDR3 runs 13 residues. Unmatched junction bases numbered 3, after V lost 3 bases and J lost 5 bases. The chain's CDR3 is CASSLVRGYGYTF. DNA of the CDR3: TGTGCCAGCAGTTTGGTCAGGGGGTATGGCTACACCTTC.

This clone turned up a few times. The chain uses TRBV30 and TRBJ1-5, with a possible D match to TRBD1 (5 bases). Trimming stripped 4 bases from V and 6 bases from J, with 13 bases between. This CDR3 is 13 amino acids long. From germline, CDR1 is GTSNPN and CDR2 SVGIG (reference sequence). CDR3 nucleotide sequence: TGTGCCTGGACAGGTGGGGGGGGTCAGCCCCAGCATTTT. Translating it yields CAWTGGGGQPQHF.

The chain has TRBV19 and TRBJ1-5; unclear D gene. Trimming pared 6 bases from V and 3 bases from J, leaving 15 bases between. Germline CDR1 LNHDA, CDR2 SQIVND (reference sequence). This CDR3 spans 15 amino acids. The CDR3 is CASSSTGVINQPQHF. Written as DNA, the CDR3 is TGTGCCAGTAGCTCCACGGGAGTGATCAATCAGCCCCAGCATTTT.

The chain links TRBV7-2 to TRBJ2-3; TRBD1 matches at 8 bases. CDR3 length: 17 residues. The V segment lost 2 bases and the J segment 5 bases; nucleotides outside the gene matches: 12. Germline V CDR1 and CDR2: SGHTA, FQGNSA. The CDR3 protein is CASSLTILQGAKDTQYF. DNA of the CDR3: TGTGCCAGCAGCTTAACGATCCTGCAGGGGGCAAAAGATACGCAGTATTTT.

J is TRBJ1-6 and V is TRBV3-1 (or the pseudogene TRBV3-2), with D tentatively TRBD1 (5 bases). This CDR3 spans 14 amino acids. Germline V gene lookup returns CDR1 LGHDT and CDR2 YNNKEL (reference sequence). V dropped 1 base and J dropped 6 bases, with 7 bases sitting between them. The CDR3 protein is CASSQVGGNSPLHF. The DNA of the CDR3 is TGTGCCAGCAGCCAAGTCGGGGGTAATTCACCCCTCCACTTT.

The CDR3 nucleotides are TGTGCCACCAGCAGAGATCTGGGGGGATCGGCTGAAGCTTTCTTT. It codes for CATSRDLGGSAEAFF. The V and J genes are TRBV15 and TRBJ1-1; perhaps TRBD1 as D (5 bases). CDR3 size: 15 residues. The V gene's germline CDR1 is LNHNV and CDR2 YYDKDF (reference sequence). V was trimmed by 0 bases and J by 6 bases, leaving 14 bases between them.

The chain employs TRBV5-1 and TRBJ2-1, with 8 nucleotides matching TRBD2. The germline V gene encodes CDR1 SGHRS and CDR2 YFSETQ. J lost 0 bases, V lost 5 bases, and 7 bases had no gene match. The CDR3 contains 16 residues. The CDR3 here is CASSLLAESSYNEQFF. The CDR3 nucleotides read TGCGCCAGCAGTTTACTAGCGGAGAGCTCCTACAATGAGCAGTTCTTC.

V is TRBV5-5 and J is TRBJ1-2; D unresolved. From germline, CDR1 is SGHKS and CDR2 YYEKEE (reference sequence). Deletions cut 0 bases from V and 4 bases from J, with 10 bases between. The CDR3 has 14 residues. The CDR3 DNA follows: TGTGCCAGCAGCTTGGCAACGGGTACCTATGGCTACACCTTC. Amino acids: CASSLATGTYGYTF.

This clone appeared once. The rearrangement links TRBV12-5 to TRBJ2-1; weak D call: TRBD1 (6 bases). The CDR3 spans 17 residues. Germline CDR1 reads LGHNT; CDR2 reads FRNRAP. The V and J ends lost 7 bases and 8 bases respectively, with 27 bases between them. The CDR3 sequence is CASATPPSTGRGYEQFF. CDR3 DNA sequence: TGTGCTAGTGCTACCCCTCCCTCGACAGGACGAGGTTATGAGCAGTTCTTC.

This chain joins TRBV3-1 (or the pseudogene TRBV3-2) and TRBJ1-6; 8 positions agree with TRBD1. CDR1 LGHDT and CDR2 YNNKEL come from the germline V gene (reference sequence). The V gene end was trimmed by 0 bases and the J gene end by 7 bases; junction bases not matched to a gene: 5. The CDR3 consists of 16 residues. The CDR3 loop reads CASSQEDRGGNSPLHF. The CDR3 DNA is TGTGCCAGCAGCCAAGAAGACAGGGGTGGGAATTCACCCCTCCACTTT.

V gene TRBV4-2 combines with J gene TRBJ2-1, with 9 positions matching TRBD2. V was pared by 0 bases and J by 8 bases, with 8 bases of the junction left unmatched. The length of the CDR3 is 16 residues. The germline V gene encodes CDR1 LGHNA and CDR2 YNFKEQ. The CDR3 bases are TGTGCCAGCAGCCAAGATCCGGGACTAGCAGGCGATGAGCAGTTCTTC. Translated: CASSQDPGLAGDEQFF.

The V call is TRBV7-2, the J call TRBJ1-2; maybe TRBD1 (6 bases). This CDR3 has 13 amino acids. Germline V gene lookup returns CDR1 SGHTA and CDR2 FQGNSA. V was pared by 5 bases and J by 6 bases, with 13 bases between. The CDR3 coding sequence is TGTGCCAGCAGCCAGGGGAGGGAGGATGGCTACACCTTC. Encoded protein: CASSQGREDGYTF.